The 13 T cell receptor beta chains listed next were all sequenced from one sample in a study of T cells in Graves' hyperthyroidism and ophthalmopathy. The TCR beta CDR3 regions underwent amplification using RNA transcripts as the source. The HTBI set primed first-round TCR CDR3 RT-PCR. A single record per CDR3 protein comes from TCRdb applying MiXCR to the multiplex PCR reads. The data contain around 350,000 distinct CDR3 sequences, roughly 19% of them seen just once; the ten biggest clones take up around 4%. Sequencing was done on a sample of blood. The receptors shown here come from a woman aged 18-29 years with Graves' hyperthyroidism.

This clonotype was counted many times. The chain links TRBV29-1 to TRBJ2-7, with D perhaps matching TRBD1 (6 bases). The CDR3 has 13 amino acids. CDR1 is SQVTM and CDR2 is ANQGSEA in the germline V gene. V shed 7 bases and J shed 3 bases, with 16 bases lying between them. CDR3 coding DNA: TGCAGCGCCGCCAGGGGTTGGGACTACGAGCAGTACTTC. Translated, it gives CSAARGWDYEQYF.

This clonotype appeared many times. J is TRBJ1-2 and V is TRBV7-2; D uncertain. Looked up from germline, CDR1 is SGHTA and CDR2 is FQGNSA. The CDR3 contains 14 residues. The ends were cut back, 4 bases at V and 4 bases at J, with 13 bases in the middle. The CDR3 loop is CASSSPDRAYGYTF. The CDR3 DNA follows: TGTGCCAGCAGCTCCCCTGATAGGGCCTATGGCTACACCTTC.

This clonotype was recorded many times. V and J are TRBV9 and TRBJ2-5; a weak D match, TRBD1 (5 bases). Germline V gives CDR1 SGDLS, CDR2 YYNGEE. V was trimmed by 0 bases and J by 4 bases, leaving 10 bases between them. The length of the CDR3 is 14 residues. This chain's CDR3 is CASSVDGRVETQYF. The CDR3 bases are TGTGCCAGCAGCGTAGATGGCAGGGTAGAGACCCAGTACTTC.

This clonotype occurred many times. The rearrangement uses TRBV4-1 and TRBJ2-7; D call uncertain. CDR3 length equals 13 residues. Between the trimmed V and J ends, which lost 2 bases and 2 bases, there was a span of 7 bases. Germline lookup yields CDR1 MGHRA and CDR2 YSYEKL. In nucleotides, the CDR3 is TGCGCCAGCAGCCAACCTGACACCTACGAGCAGTACTTC. Protein sequence: CASSQPDTYEQYF.

Many counts were recorded for this clonotype. This sequence joins TRBV2 and TRBJ2-7; possible D gene TRBD2, 8 bases. The CDR3 sequence is 15 residues long. Trimming removed 5 bases at V and 4 bases at J, with 18 bases between. Germline loops: CDR1 SNHLY, CDR2 FYNNEI. CDR3 sequence (DNA): TGTGCCAGCAGTTCGGGAGGGGGCGTTGAATACGAGCAGTACTTC. This encodes CASSSGGGVEYEQYF.

The chain is built from TRBV19 and TRBJ1-5, with D hard to call. V was shortened by 6 bases and J by 0 bases, with 12 bases between the two germline ends. From germline, CDR1 is LNHDA and CDR2 SQIVND (reference sequence). The CDR3 runs to 15 residues. CDR3 amino acids: CASREVPNSNQPQHF. CDR3 nucleotide sequence: TGTGCCAGTAGAGAGGTTCCTAATAGCAATCAGCCCCAGCATTTT.

This clonotype was counted ten times or more. V gene TRBV2 combines with J gene TRBJ1-2, with no clear D. Trimming cost V 3 bases and J 6 bases, with 11 bases left between them. The CDR3 consists of 13 residues. Per the germline V gene, CDR1 is SNHLY and CDR2 is FYNNEI. The CDR3 bases are TGTGCCAGCAGTGAGACACAATCCCATGGCTACACCTTC. Amino acids: CASSETQSHGYTF.

The rearrangement links TRBV20-1 to TRBJ2-1, with D tentatively TRBD1 or TRBD2 (6 bases each). CDR3 length: 15 amino acids. Trimming removed 0 bases from V and 7 bases from J, with 16 bases in between. In germline, CDR1 is DFQATT, CDR2 SNEGSKA (reference sequence). The CDR3 here is CSAREGGSTKNEQFF. For the CDR3, the DNA is TGCAGTGCTAGAGAAGGGGGGAGCACGAAAAATGAGCAGTTCTTC.

The sample holds many counts of this clonotype. V is TRBV4-2 and J is TRBJ1-2; 9 bases agree with TRBD1. This CDR3 is 16 amino acids long. The junction had 10 bases not matched to a gene; V was cut back by 4 bases and J by 4 bases. The germline CDR1 and CDR2 sequences are LGHNA and YNFKEQ. CDR3 coding DNA: TGTGCCAGCAGCCCAACTCCGGACAGGGGTATCTATGGCTACACCTTC. This encodes CASSPTPDRGIYGYTF.

CDR3 coding DNA: TGTGCCAGCAGGAAAGGGCGCAATCAGCCCCAGCATTTT. It yields the protein CASRKGRNQPQHF. V and J are TRBV6-1 and TRBJ1-5, with no clear D. Germline assignment: CDR1 MNHNS and CDR2 SASEGT. V was pared by 6 bases and J by 2 bases, with 8 bases between. The CDR3 length is 13 residues.

Of note for this clonotype: This may come from a read error, since a much larger clone is one base off. The missing conserved phenylalanine or tryptophan at the end of this CDR3 makes a read error likely. This sequence joins TRBV7-2 and TRBJ1-5; 8 bases agree with TRBD1. Germline-derived CDR1 and CDR2 are SGHTA and FQGNSA. The CDR3 runs to 14 residues. V gave up 4 bases and J gave up 6 bases; unmatched junction bases: 5. The CDR3 DNA is TGTGCCAGCAGCTCCCAGGGGGCGGGTCAGCCCCAGCATCTT. As protein: CASSSQGAGQPQHL.

This clonotype has at least ten counts. The chain employs TRBV7-6 and TRBJ2-7; either TRBD1 or TRBD2 may fit D (5 bases each). Between the trimmed V and J ends, which lost 2 bases and 12 bases, there was a span of 14 bases. CDR3 length equals 12 residues. Germline CDR1 reads SGHVS; CDR2 reads FNYEAQ. CDR3 sequence (DNA): TGTGCCAGCAGCTTACGGGACGCAATTTGGTACTTC. Amino acids: CASSLRDAIWYF. Full variable domain (remainder filled in from reference TRBV7-6 and TRBJ2-7): GAGVSQSPRYKVTKRGQDVALRCDPISGHVSLYWYRQALGQGPEFLTYFNYEAQQDKSGLPNDRFSAERPEGSISTLTIQRTEQRDSAMYRCASSLRDAIWYFGPGTRLTVT.

This clonotype has at least ten counts. The chain carries TRBV12-3 or TRBV12-4 and TRBJ2-7; D remains unclear. V shed 6 bases and J shed 3 bases, with 12 bases lying between them. CDR3 length equals 13 residues. The CDR3 loop reads CASSRDSRYEQYF. CDR3 bases: TGTGCCAGCAGCCGCGACTCCCGCTACGAGCAGTACTTC.